This T cell receptor (beta chain) derives from a study of beta chain features in type 1 diabetes (dated by TCRdb to 2017 to 2018). Concerning the study at large: Mean age, gender distribution, total cell number and subset yield did not differ between patients and healthy donors. Across all samples, 90 million to 130 million sorted cells were examined, and cell number per subset correlated strongly with RNA yield. Regulatory and stem cell-like memory subsets were obtained from only 8 patients and roughly 8 healthy donors, while naive and central memory subsets were obtained from all 30 or so donors. The study compared TCRB repertoires of sorted circulating CD4+ T cell subsets between recently diagnosed type 1 diabetes patients and matched healthy donors. Overall results and qualifications from the work: HLA sub-analyses involved small numbers of individuals, so any influence of HLA type on TCRB rearrangement remained unresolved. A moderate but significant shortening of TCRB CDR3 length was observed in type 1 diabetes patients in all four CD4+ subsets. Naive, central memory and regulatory TCRB repertoires appeared more similar among patients than among healthy donors. Fewer insertions and more nucleotide deletions at VDJ recombination sites were observed in patients with type 1 diabetes, implying thymic rearrangement abnormalities. PCR might favor shorter templates, but patient and control samples were amplified and corrected together, so any skew would affect both groups equally. Sequencing cDNA rather than genomic DNA could over-represent highly expressing activated cells, although activation and CD3 levels did not differ between groups.

Regarding this clone: Its antigen remains unidentified. Base-call qualities are not available, and no considerably larger clone is one nucleotide away.

The CDR3 measures 17 amino acids from cysteine to phenylalanine. The retained sequence is limited to the CDR3, 51 bases, with the frame set at the first base. V sheds 1 base and J sheds 0 bases, leaving 13 bases between their ends. Based on the germline V gene, the CDR1 and CDR2 sequences are KGHSH and LQKENI. The entire isolated RNA was reverse transcribed using the High Capacity cDNA Reverse Transcription Kit, and thus expressed TCRB transcripts were sequenced. Deep immunoSEQ sequencing was performed on naive, central memory and regulatory T cell samples, with an average of roughly 3.3 million total reads per sample. Sorted cells were lysed in RLT buffer and RNA was extracted with DNase-treated RNeasy Micro or Mini kits, depending on cell number. Each cell subset was processed on its own to prevent cross-contamination, while patient and healthy donor samples were processed together. Using the immunoSEQ multiplex PCR, TCRB sequences were amplified from cDNA into 87-bp fragments spanning the CDR3 region. Sequencing of the amplicons was done on the Illumina HiSeq platform. Concerning the study's data processing: Synthetic template baselines were used to correct PCR bias computationally, reads within Hamming distance 2 were collapsed, and singletons that could not be merged were discarded. By aligning reads against IMGT, V, D and J genes, CDR3 length, and insertions or deletions at six rearrangement sites were assigned. Within each subset, clonotype counts were normalized to sorted cell number, and only after that were true diversity and Gini coefficients computed with the tcR R package. Repertoire sharing was quantified using the overlap coefficient calculated on TCRB nucleotide sequences. As a proxy for the pre-selection repertoire, out-of-frame TCRB sequences from naive cells were analyzed. Here the immuneACCESS table is served through TCRdb, limited to in-frame sequences with V and J called. Missing clones are a known gap in these copies; in checked studies unresolved V genes cover under half, and the rest lacks a known reason. V, J and clone size are those of that table, while D and trimming were read from the DNA. The sample contains 600,000 to 700,000 clones, around an eighth of them found a single time. About 0.02% of the sample goes to the ten largest clones.

From each donor, a single peripheral blood sample of about 100 mL on average was drawn into heparinised tubes. A BD FACSAria II was used to sort naive, central memory, regulatory and stem cell-like memory CD4+ T cells with a panel that included CD45RO, CCR7, CD25, CD127, CD95 and CD27. All sorted populations exceeded 95% purity. PBMCs were isolated immediately by Lymphoprep density gradient centrifugation and stained directly without culture. So that batch effects would be minimized, each experiment stained and sorted samples in pairs, pairing one healthy donor with one patient. The TCR was taken from a man younger than 35 with type 1 diabetes. The sample taken for sequencing was naive CD4+ T cells from blood. This specimen's cell subset or site label, per the study, means: true naive CD4+ T cells. The sequence is built from TRBV18 and TRBJ2-1; too little of a D gene remains to name it. The DNA sequence is as follows: TGTGCCAGCTCACCACTCGAGGCAGCCGACTCCTACAATGAGCAGTTCTTC. Its protein product is CASSPLEAADSYNEQFF.